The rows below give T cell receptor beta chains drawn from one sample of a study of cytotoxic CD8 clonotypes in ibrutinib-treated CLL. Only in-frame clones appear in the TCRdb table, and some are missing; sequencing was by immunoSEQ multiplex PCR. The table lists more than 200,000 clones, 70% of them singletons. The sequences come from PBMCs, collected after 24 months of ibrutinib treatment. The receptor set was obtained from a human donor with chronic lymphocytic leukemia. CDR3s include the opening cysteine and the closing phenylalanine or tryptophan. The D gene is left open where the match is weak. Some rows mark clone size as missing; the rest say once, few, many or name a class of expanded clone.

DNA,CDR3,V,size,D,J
TGTGCCAGCAGCTTAAGGGGGACTACCACATACAATGAGCAGTTCTTC,CASSLRGTTTYNEQFF,TRBV7-3,few,TRBD2,TRBJ2-1
TGCGCCAGCAGCCCAGAGGGGCTGGGCGGGGAGCTGTTTTTT,CASSPEGLGGELFF,TRBV5-1,few,.,TRBJ2-2
TGTGCCAGCTCTGTAGCGGGAGGGACGCGCGAGCAGTACTTC,CASSVAGGTREQYF,TRBV28,few,TRBD2,TRBJ2-7
TGCAGCGTGTGGGGACAAGAGACCCAGTACTTC,CSVWGQETQYF,TRBV29-1,.,.,TRBJ2-5
TGTGCCAGCACTGCGGATGGAAACACCATATATTTT,CASTADGNTIYF,TRBV27,.,.,TRBJ1-3
TGTGCCAGCAGCTTAGAGGGTGGGTGGGATGAGCAGTTCTTC,CASSLEGGWDEQFF,TRBV7-3,.,.,TRBJ2-1
TGCAGTGCTCGGGACAGGGCCGAGCAGTACTTC,CSARDRAEQYF,TRBV20-1,.,TRBD1,TRBJ2-7
TGTGCCAGCAGCGCCGGGACAGGGGCCTACGAGCAGTACTTC,CASSAGTGAYEQYF,TRBV11-2,.,TRBD1,TRBJ2-7
TGTGCCTGCCGGGACAGCTCTGGAAACACCATATATTTT,CACRDSSGNTIYF,TRBV7-2,.,TRBD1,TRBJ1-3
TGTGCCAGCCGACTAGCGCCAAAAGAGACCCAGTACTTC,CASRLAPKETQYF,TRBV28,.,TRBD2,TRBJ2-5
TGTGCCAGCAGTTTGGCAGGGTATGGGTGGAACACCATATATTTT,CASSLAGYGWNTIYF,TRBV27,.,.,TRBJ1-3
TGTGCCAGCAGCTTCGGGACAGGGGACGAAAAACTGTTTTTT,CASSFGTGDEKLFF,TRBV7-9,.,TRBD1,TRBJ1-4
TGCGCCAGCAGCTCCACCGCTGATACGCAGTATTTT,CASSSTADTQYF,TRBV5-1,.,.,TRBJ2-3
TGTGCCAGCAGTGAAGTGCGGACTCCGGAGACCCAGTACTTC,CASSEVRTPETQYF,TRBV25-1,few,.,TRBJ2-5
TGTGCCAGCAGTTTATCGTTCGGGGGAGCCAAAAACATTCAGTACTTC,CASSLSFGGAKNIQYF,TRBV27,few,.,TRBJ2-4
TGTGCCTGGACTAGCGCCGACGAAGAGACCCAGTACTTC,CAWTSADEETQYF,TRBV30,.,.,TRBJ2-5
TGCGCCAGCAGCCAGCTCCTAACAGGAGGGGGGAACACCGGGGAGCTGTTTTTT,CASSQLLTGGGNTGELFF,TRBV4-3,.,.,TRBJ2-2
TGTGCCAGCAGCTCCCCCTCCGATAGACAGGGGGGCCCCTACGAGCAGTACTTC,CASSSPSDRQGGPYEQYF,TRBV7-9,.,TRBD1,TRBJ2-7
TGTGCCAGCAGCTCACAGGGGGCCACTGAAGCTTTCTTT,CASSSQGATEAFF,TRBV11-2,.,TRBD1,TRBJ1-1
TGTGCCACCAGCCGGATTCGGACAGGGGTCACCGGGGAGCTGTTTTTT,CATSRIRTGVTGELFF,TRBV15,.,TRBD1,TRBJ2-2
TGTGCCAGCAGTGTTGTTCCCTCTTCGAACTATGGCTACACCTTC,CASSVVPSSNYGYTF,TRBV2,.,.,TRBJ1-2
TGTGCCAGCAGTAGCGGGAGTGGGGCCTACGAGCAGTACTTC,CASSSGSGAYEQYF,TRBV6-5,.,TRBD2,TRBJ2-7
TGTGCCAGCTACTTGAGGGTAGCCTATGGCTACACCTTC,CASYLRVAYGYTF,TRBV6-6,once,.,TRBJ1-2
TGTGCCTGGAGTGTGGCAGGAGGCACTGAAGCTTTCTTT,CAWSVAGGTEAFF,TRBV30,.,.,TRBJ1-1
TGTGCCAGCAGCTGGAGACCCTACAGGGGCCCCCTGGACGAGCAGTACTTC,CASSWRPYRGPLDEQYF,TRBV5-6,few,TRBD1,TRBJ2-7
TGTGCCAGCAGCCCGACAGAACCCAGCGGGCAGTACTTC,CASSPTEPSGQYF,TRBV7-9,.,.,TRBJ2-7
TGTGCCAGCACCCAGGGACAGGGGGCTGGAAACACCATATATTTT,CASTQGQGAGNTIYF,TRBV11-2,.,TRBD1,TRBJ1-3
TGTGCCAGCAGCCAAGTAGGGGGCGTTAATGAAAAACTGTTTTTT,CASSQVGGVNEKLFF,TRBV4-2,.,TRBD1,TRBJ1-4
TGTGCCAGTAGTATACCAGCGGAGGGGACGCTGGAGCAGTTCTTC,CASSIPAEGTLEQFF,TRBV19,.,.,TRBJ2-1
TGCGCCAGCAGCTCGGAAGCGGGAGGGGCCCTCTACGAGCAGTACTTC,CASSSEAGGALYEQYF,TRBV5-1,.,TRBD2,TRBJ2-7
TGCAGCGTTGCTCGGCAACCCTACGAGCAGTACTTC,CSVARQPYEQYF,TRBV29-1,.,.,TRBJ2-7
TGTGCCAGCAGCGTCGGGACAGGGGGAACCGGGGAGCTGTTTTTT,CASSVGTGGTGELFF,TRBV9,.,TRBD1,TRBJ2-2
TGTGCCAGCAGCCGAGGACAGGGGGCGCTTTTAAGGTACTTC,CASSRGQGALLRYF,TRBV27,.,TRBD1,TRBJ2-4
TGCGCCAGCAGCTTGGGGCTAGCGGGAGATACGCAGTATTTT,CASSLGLAGDTQYF,TRBV5-1,.,TRBD2,TRBJ2-3
TGTGCCAGCAGCACAACTCCCGGGACTAGCGGTAACAATGAGCAGTTCTTC,CASSTTPGTSGNNEQFF,TRBV4-2,.,TRBD2,TRBJ2-1
TGTGCCAGCAGTGACGGGCCAACTCTCGGCGAGCAGTACTTC,CASSDGPTLGEQYF,TRBV27,few,.,TRBJ2-7
TGTGCCAGTAGTATTGGAGGGAGCGGGCAGCCCCAGCATTTT,CASSIGGSGQPQHF,TRBV19,.,.,TRBJ1-5
TGTGCCACCAGCAGAGTATTCGGGACCCGCAAAGAGACCCAGTACTTC,CATSRVFGTRKETQYF,TRBV15,once,.,TRBJ2-5
TGTGCCAGCAGCATAGGAGACGAGCAGTACTTC,CASSIGDEQYF,TRBV7-2,.,.,TRBJ2-7
TGTGCCAGCAGCCCCCAAGGGGCTGGACGTGAAAAACTGTTTTTT,CASSPQGAGREKLFF,TRBV7-2,.,.,TRBJ1-4
TGTGCCAGCAGCTTGTGGCGCCTAAGGGAGGCAGATACGCAGTATTTT,CASSLWRLREADTQYF,TRBV5-4,.,.,TRBJ2-3
TGCAGCGCTGGGCGAGGACAGGGCTATTACTACGAGCAGTACTTC,CSAGRGQGYYYEQYF,TRBV29-1,.,TRBD1,TRBJ2-7
TGTGCCAGCAGCTTAGAGACCCAGTACTTC,CASSLETQYF,TRBV7-3,few,.,TRBJ2-5
TGTGCCAGCAGCTTCGGGTCGAACACTGAAGCTTTCTTT,CASSFGSNTEAFF,TRBV6-5,.,.,TRBJ1-1
TGTGCCAGCAGAATAGCGGGAGGCAACACCGGGGAGCTGTTTTTT,CASRIAGGNTGELFF,TRBV6-5,.,TRBD2,TRBJ2-2
TGCGCCAGCAGCCAAGTCGCTAGCGGCTCGACAGATACGCAGTATTTT,CASSQVASGSTDTQYF,TRBV4-3,once,TRBD2,TRBJ2-3
TGTGCCAGCAGCCGCTCCTACGAGCAGTACTTC,CASSRSYEQYF,TRBV28,.,.,TRBJ2-7
TGTGCCAGCAGCTTAGCACCCAAGGGGGGCCAAGAGACCCAGTACTTC,CASSLAPKGGQETQYF,TRBV11-1,.,.,TRBJ2-5
TGCGCCAGCAGCTTGGTTCCGGAGGGAGAAAAACTGTTTTTT,CASSLVPEGEKLFF,TRBV5-1,.,.,TRBJ1-4
TGTGCCATCAGTGATCAGAGTACAGATACGCAGTATTTT,CAISDQSTDTQYF,TRBV10-3,.,.,TRBJ2-3
TGTGCCAGTAGCGGGCTGGTCACTGAAGCTTTCTTT,CASSGLVTEAFF,TRBV19,.,.,TRBJ1-1
TGTGCCAGCTCACCCCGGGACTATGAGCAGTTCTTC,CASSPRDYEQFF,TRBV18,few,.,TRBJ2-1
TGTGCCAGCAGCTCGACAGTCGTTCAGCCCCAGCATTTT,CASSSTVVQPQHF,TRBV6-5,.,.,TRBJ1-5
TGTGCCAGCAGTTACGGGACAGCCCAAGAGACCCAGTACTTC,CASSYGTAQETQYF,TRBV6-5,.,TRBD1,TRBJ2-5
TGTGCCAGCAGCTCACGGGACAGGGGCACTGAAGCTTTCTTT,CASSSRDRGTEAFF,TRBV11-3,.,TRBD1,TRBJ1-1
TGCGCCAGCAGCCCCGGGGGGGAACTGAATGAAAAACTGTTTTTT,CASSPGGELNEKLFF,TRBV5-1,.,.,TRBJ1-4
TGCGCCAGCAGCTTAAGGACTACCGGAGGAGAGACCCAGTACTTC,CASSLRTTGGETQYF,TRBV5-1,once,.,TRBJ2-5
TGTGCCAGCAGTTTAAATCGCTGGCCGGGCGAGCAGTACTTC,CASSLNRWPGEQYF,TRBV27,.,.,TRBJ2-7
TGCACCAGCAGCCGCAAAACAGGGGGGGAGTACGAGCAGTACTTC,CTSSRKTGGEYEQYF,TRBV1,.,.,TRBJ2-7
TGTGCCAGCAGCTCCGGGCCCGGAGATCAGCCCCAGCATTTT,CASSSGPGDQPQHF,TRBV7-2,.,.,TRBJ1-5